Detailed here is one TCR beta chain. Its antigen is currently unknown. The CDR3 spans 15 residues. The germline V gene has CDR1 SGHNT and CDR2 YENEEA. The ends lost 3 bases at V and 6 bases at J; junction bases unmatched: 4. Primers included in the PCR were 60 Vbeta and 13 Jbeta primers. Original analysis: An analysis performed later counted roughly 80 million unique TCR beta chains (approximately 12 million of them shared). Assay: immunoSEQ multiplex PCR; the TCRdb copy retains only in-frame clones and omits some. V and J calls and clone size come straight from that table; D and trimming were deduced from the DNA. This table holds about 130,000 clones, around 80% found once. These data come from a study of cytomegalovirus exposure and HLA in healthy donors. Study-wide results and limits: Among TCR beta chains, those listed as cytomegalovirus-associated numbered around 160. Reportedly, a later analysis found an Asian-associated ancestry cluster had fewer N-insertions than the roughly 670-donor mean.

The clonotype was recovered from a female donor in good health and CMV-seronegative. The chain has TRBV11-3 and TRBJ2-1; 11 bases map to TRBD2. Sequencing input: PBMCs. In DNA, the CDR3 is TGTGCCAGCAGCTTTTTAGCGGGAGGGTTCAATGAGCAGTTCTTC. Encoded protein: CASSFLAGGFNEQFF.